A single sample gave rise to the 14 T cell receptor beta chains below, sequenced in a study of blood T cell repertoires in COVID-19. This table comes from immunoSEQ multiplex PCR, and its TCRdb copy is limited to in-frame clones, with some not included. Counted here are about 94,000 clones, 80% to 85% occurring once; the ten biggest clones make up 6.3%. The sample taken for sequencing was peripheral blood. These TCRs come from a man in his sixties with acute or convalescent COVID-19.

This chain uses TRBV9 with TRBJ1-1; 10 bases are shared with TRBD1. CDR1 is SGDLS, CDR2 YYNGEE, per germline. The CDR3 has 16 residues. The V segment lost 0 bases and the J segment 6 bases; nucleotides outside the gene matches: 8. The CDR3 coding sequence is TGTGCCAGCAGCGTAGGGACAGGGGGAATGAATTCTGAAGCTTTCTTT. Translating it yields CASSVGTGGMNSEAFF.

In DNA form, the CDR3 reads TGTGCCAGTAGGTCTACAGATACGCAGTATTTT. Encoded protein: CASRSTDTQYF. The rearrangement joins TRBV19 to TRBJ2-3, with D unclear. Looked up from germline, CDR1 is LNHDA and CDR2 is SQIVND (reference sequence). V shed 6 bases and J shed 3 bases, with 4 bases lying between them. This CDR3 contains 11 residues. The whole variable domain, remainder taken from reference TRBV19 and TRBJ2-3, is DGGITQSPKYLFRKEGQNVTLSCEQNLNHDAMYWYRQDPGQGLRLIYYSQIVNDFQKGDIAEGYSVSREKKESFPLTVTSAQKNPTAFYLCASRSTDTQYFGPGTRLTVL.

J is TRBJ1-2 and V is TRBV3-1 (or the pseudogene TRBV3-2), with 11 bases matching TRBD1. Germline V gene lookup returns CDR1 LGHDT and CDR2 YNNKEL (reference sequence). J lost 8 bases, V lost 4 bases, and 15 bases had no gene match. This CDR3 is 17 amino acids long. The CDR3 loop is CASSPQPGQGERSGYTF. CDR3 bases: TGTGCCAGCAGCCCACAGCCGGGACAGGGGGAACGATCAGGCTACACCTTC.

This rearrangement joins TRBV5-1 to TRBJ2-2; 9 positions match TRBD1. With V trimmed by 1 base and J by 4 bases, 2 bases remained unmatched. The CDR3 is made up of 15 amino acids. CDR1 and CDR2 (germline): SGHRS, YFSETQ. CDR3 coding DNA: TGCGCCAGCAGCTTGACAGGGGGCGGCACCGGGGAGCTGTTTTTT. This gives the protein CASSLTGGGTGELFF.

The CDR3 spells CASSQDLASGGAGETQYF. For the CDR3, the DNA is TGTGCCAGCAGCCAAGATCTGGCTAGCGGGGGGGCCGGGGAGACCCAGTACTTC. The chain links TRBV3-1 (or the pseudogene TRBV3-2) to TRBJ2-5, with TRBD2 matching over 12 bases. CDR3 length equals 18 residues. Germline V gives CDR1 LGHDT, CDR2 YNNKEL (reference sequence). The ends lost 0 bases at V and 5 bases at J; junction bases unmatched: 10.

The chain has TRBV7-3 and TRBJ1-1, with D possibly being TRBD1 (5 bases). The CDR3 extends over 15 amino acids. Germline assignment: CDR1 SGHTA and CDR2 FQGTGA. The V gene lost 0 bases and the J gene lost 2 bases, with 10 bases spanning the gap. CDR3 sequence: CASSLTRQGNTEAFF. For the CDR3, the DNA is TGTGCCAGCAGCTTAACCCGGCAGGGCAACACTGAAGCTTTCTTT.

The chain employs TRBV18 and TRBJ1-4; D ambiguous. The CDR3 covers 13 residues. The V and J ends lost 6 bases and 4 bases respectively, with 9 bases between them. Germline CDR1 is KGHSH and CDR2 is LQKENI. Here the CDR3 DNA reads TGTGCCAGCTCGGTCGGGTATAATGAAAAACTGTTTTTT. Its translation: CASSVGYNEKLFF.

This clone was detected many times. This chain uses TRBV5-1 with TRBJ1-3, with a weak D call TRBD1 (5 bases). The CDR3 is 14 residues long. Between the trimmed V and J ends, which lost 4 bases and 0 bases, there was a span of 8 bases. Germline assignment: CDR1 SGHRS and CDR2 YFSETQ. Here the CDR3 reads CASSLDTSGNTIYF. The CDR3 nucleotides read TGCGCCAGCAGCCTGGACACCTCTGGAAACACCATATATTTT.

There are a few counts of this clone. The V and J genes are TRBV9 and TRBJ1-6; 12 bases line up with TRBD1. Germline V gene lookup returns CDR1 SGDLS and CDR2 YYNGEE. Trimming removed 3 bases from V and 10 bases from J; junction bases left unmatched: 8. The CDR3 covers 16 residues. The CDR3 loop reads CASSAGTGGQGSPLHF. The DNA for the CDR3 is TGTGCCAGCAGCGCCGGGACAGGGGGCCAGGGGTCACCCCTCCACTTT.

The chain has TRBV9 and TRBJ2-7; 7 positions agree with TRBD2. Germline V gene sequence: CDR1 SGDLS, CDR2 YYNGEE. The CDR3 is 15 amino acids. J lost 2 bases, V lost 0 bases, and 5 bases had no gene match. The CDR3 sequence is CASSVGLGGTYEQYF. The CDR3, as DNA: TGTGCCAGCAGCGTAGGTCTCGGGGGGACCTACGAGCAGTACTTC.

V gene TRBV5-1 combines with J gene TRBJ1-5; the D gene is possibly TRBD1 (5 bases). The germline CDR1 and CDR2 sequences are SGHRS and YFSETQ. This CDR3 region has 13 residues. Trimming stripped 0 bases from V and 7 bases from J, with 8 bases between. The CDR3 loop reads CASSLEGMQPQHF. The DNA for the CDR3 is TGCGCCAGCAGCTTGGAGGGGATGCAGCCCCAGCATTTT.

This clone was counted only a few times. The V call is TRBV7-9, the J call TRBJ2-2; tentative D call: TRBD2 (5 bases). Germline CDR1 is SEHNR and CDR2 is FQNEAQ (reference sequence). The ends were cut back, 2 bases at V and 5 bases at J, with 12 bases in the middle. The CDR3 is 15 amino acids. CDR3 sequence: CASSLTVRGTGELFF. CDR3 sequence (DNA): TGTGCCAGCAGCTTAACTGTCAGAGGGACCGGGGAGCTGTTTTTT.

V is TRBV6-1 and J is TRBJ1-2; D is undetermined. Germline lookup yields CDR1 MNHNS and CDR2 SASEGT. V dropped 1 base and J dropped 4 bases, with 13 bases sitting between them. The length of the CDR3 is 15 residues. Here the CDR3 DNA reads TGTGCCAGCAGTGAAGACCCGCACGCTACCTATGGCTACACCTTC. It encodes CASSEDPHATYGYTF.

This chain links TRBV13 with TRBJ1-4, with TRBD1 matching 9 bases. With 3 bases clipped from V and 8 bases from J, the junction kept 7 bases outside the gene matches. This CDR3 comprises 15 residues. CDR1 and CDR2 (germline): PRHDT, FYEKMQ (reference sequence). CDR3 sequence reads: CASSFRGDRDEKLFF. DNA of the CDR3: TGTGCCAGCAGCTTTAGGGGGGACAGGGACGAAAAACTGTTTTTT.